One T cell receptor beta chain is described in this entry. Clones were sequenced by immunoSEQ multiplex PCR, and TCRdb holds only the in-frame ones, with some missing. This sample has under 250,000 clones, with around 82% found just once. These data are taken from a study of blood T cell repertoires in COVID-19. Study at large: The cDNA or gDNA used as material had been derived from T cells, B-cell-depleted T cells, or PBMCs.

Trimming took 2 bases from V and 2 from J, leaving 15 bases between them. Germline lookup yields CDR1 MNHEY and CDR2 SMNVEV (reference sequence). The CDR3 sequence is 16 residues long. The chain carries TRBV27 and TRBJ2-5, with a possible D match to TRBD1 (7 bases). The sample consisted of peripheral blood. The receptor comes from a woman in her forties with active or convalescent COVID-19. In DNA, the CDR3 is TGTGCCAGCAGTTTAAACGGGGGACAGAAGCAAGAGACCCAGTACTTC. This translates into CASSLNGGQKQETQYF.